These 20 T cell receptor beta chains were all obtained from the same sample, sequenced in a study of CD8+ T cells in alopecia areata. The authors extracted RNA and reverse transcribed it into cDNA as the sequencing template. Generated by immunoSEQ multiplex PCR, the TCRdb table keeps only in-frame clones and is missing some. The sample contains 150,000 or so clones, over 80% of which appear only once. The specimen comprised CD8+ T cells sorted from blood, sampled at week 0. All receptors come from a human donor with alopecia areata.

Here the CDR3 reads CARGLVKGSYEQYF. The CDR3 bases are TGTGCCAGGGGGTTAGTAAAGGGGAGCTACGAGCAGTACTTC. This rearrangement joins TRBV6-5 to TRBJ2-7; either TRBD1 or TRBD2 may supply D (5 bases each). The V end was cut by 9 bases, the J end by 3 bases, with 18 bases between. This CDR3 contains 14 residues. The germline V gene has CDR1 MNHEY and CDR2 SVGAGI.

The V call is TRBV20-1, the J call TRBJ2-1, with TRBD1 as a possible D gene (5 bases). Germline V gene lookup returns CDR1 DFQATT and CDR2 SNEGSKA (reference sequence). V dropped 2 bases and J dropped 9 bases, with 8 bases sitting between them. This CDR3 has 11 residues. CDR3 residues: CSARTGFEQFF. The CDR3 nucleotides read TGCAGTGCTAGAACAGGCTTTGAGCAGTTCTTC.

Details on this clone: Other DNA sequences of this sample code for an identical CDR3. V and J are TRBV5-1 and TRBJ1-1; 9 bases map to TRBD1. Germline V gene lookup returns CDR1 SGHRS and CDR2 YFSETQ. Trimming removed 4 bases from V and 4 bases from J; junction bases left unmatched: 2. There are 13 residues in the CDR3. CDR3 amino acids: CASSLTGGTEAFF. Written as DNA, the CDR3 is TGCGCCAGCAGCCTGACAGGGGGCACTGAAGCTTTCTTT.

The gene calls are TRBV30 and TRBJ2-7; D is uncertain. Germline CDR1 GTSNPN, CDR2 SVGIG (reference sequence). Trimming cost V 6 bases and J 2 bases, with 11 bases left between them. CDR3 length: 12 residues. CDR3 region: CACEDQAYEQYF. CDR3 sequence (DNA): TGTGCCTGCGAGGATCAAGCCTACGAGCAGTACTTC.

The V call is TRBV29-1, the J call TRBJ2-1; 10 bases map to TRBD2. The germline CDR1 and CDR2 sequences are SQVTM and ANQGSEA. The ends lost 1 base at V and 5 bases at J; junction bases unmatched: 2. There are 14 residues in the CDR3. The CDR3: CSVEGGTSDNEQFF. In DNA, the CDR3 is TGCAGCGTTGAAGGAGGGACTAGCGACAATGAGCAGTTCTTC.

The rearrangement links TRBV29-1 to TRBJ2-7; perhaps TRBD2 as D (5 bases). The germline V and J ends were trimmed by 4 bases and 3 bases, with 13 bases remaining between them. Germline-derived CDR1 and CDR2 are SQVTM and ANQGSEA. CDR3 size: 13 residues. CDR3 DNA sequence: TGCAGCGTTGTCGGAGGCAGAAACTACGAGCAGTACTTC. Translating gives CSVVGGRNYEQYF.

In this sample, this clone turned up a few times. The chain recombines TRBV7-9 with TRBJ2-7; the D gene is possibly TRBD1 (5 bases). The germline gives CDR1 SEHNR, CDR2 FQNEAQ (reference sequence). CDR3 size: 12 residues. V shed 8 bases and J shed 0 bases, with 8 bases lying between them. The CDR3 loop is CASGQYSYEQYF. The CDR3 DNA sequence: TGTGCCAGCGGACAATACTCCTACGAGCAGTACTTC.

This clone was counted a single time. The chain is built from TRBV7-9 and TRBJ2-5; 11 bases fit TRBD1. With V trimmed by 7 bases and J by 0 bases, 10 bases remained unmatched. The CDR3 sequence is 17 residues long. From germline, CDR1 is SEHNR and CDR2 FQNEAQ (reference sequence). The DNA of the CDR3 is TGTGCCAGCACCAAGGGACAGGGGGGTCAGTACCAAGAGACCCAGTACTTC. This translates into CASTKGQGGQYQETQYF.

V is TRBV13 and J is TRBJ2-5, with D perhaps matching TRBD2 (5 bases). Trimming took 3 bases from V and 2 from J, leaving 13 bases between them. The CDR3 loop spans 15 amino acids. From germline, CDR1 is PRHDT and CDR2 FYEKMQ (reference sequence). The CDR3 nucleotides are TGTGCCAGCAGCTTCGGCGCGGGCAGACAAGAGACCCAGTACTTC. Translated: CASSFGAGRQETQYF.

The V gene is TRBV6-5, the J gene TRBJ2-2; the D is unclear. With 5 bases removed from V and 3 bases from J, the gap between germline ends came to 10 bases. The CDR3 runs to 14 residues. The germline CDR1 and CDR2 sequences are MNHEY and SVGAGI. The CDR3 DNA reads as TGTGCCAGCAGTCCCCGTATCCACACCGGGGAGCTGTTTTTT. It codes for CASSPRIHTGELFF.

The V call is TRBV6-4, the J call TRBJ2-5, with D perhaps TRBD2 (6 bases). CDR3 size: 14 residues. The V end lost 4 bases, the J end lost 5 bases, and 14 bases lay between the germline ends. CDR1 is MRHNA, CDR2 SNTAGT, per germline. In nucleotides, the CDR3 is TGTGCCAGCAGTGCTGGGGGAGGAGGGGAGACCCAGTACTTC. Its protein product is CASSAGGGGETQYF.

A remark on this clone: One end of the junction does not line up with germline, which may come from a read error. The rearrangement joins TRBV6-5 to TRBJ2-6; 8 positions match TRBD1. Germline V gene data show CDR1 as MNHEY and CDR2 as SVGAGI. The CDR3 consists of 16 residues. CDR3 bases: TGTACCAGCAGTTTACAGGGGGTGGTAGGGGCCAACGTCCTGACTTTC. Encoded protein: CTSSLQGVVGANVLTF.

This clone was seen a few times. This chain uses TRBV7-3 with TRBJ2-3; 9 positions agree with TRBD1. V trimming: 5 bases; J trimming: 4 bases; junction bases outside the gene matches: 13. Looked up from germline, CDR1 is SGHTA and CDR2 is FQGTGA. The CDR3 contains 17 residues. In nucleotides, the CDR3 is TGTGCCAGCAGCGCTAGGACAGGGGAAATGTATGCAGATACGCAGTATTTT. Translated: CASSARTGEMYADTQYF.

The rearrangement links TRBV7-9 to TRBJ1-5; 7 bases are a match to TRBD1. After removal of 1 base from V and 5 bases from J, the junction contained 2 bases not matched to a gene. CDR3 length: 14 residues. Germline CDR1 and CDR2: SEHNR and FQNEAQ (reference sequence). This CDR3 is CASSLDRGDQPQHF. CDR3 bases: TGTGCCAGCAGCTTAGACAGGGGAGATCAGCCCCAGCATTTT. Drawing the rest from reference TRBV7-9 and TRBJ1-5, the complete variable domain is DTGVSQNPRHKITKRGQNVTFRCDPISEHNRLYWYRQTLGQGPEFLTYFQNEAQLEKSRLLSDRFSAERPKGSFSTLEIQRTEQGDSAMYLCASSLDRGDQPQHFGDGTRLSIL.

V usage is TRBV4-1 and J usage is TRBJ1-2, with 8 positions matching TRBD1. The length of the CDR3 is 14 residues. Per germline, CDR1 MGHRA and CDR2 YSYEKL. Trimming took 5 bases from V and 8 from J; bases not matched to a gene: 10. This chain's CDR3 is CASSSAGQVLGYTF. The CDR3 bases are TGCGCCAGCAGCTCAGCGGGACAGGTGCTAGGCTACACCTTC.

In regard to this clone: The sample holds other DNA sequences that translate to the same CDR3. V and J are TRBV27 and TRBJ2-7; tentatively, D is TRBD2 (6 bases). The CDR3 is 14 residues long. With 0 bases removed from V and 4 bases from J, the gap between germline ends came to 10 bases. Germline V CDR1 and CDR2: MNHEY, SMNVEV (reference sequence). For the CDR3, the DNA is TGTGCCAGCAGTTTATCCCCTGGGGGGTACGAGCAGTACTTC. Amino acid sequence: CASSLSPGGYEQYF.

The chain joins TRBV5-4 to TRBJ2-3; TRBD1 matches at 9 bases. The CDR3 is made up of 16 amino acids. Trimming at V came to 6 bases and at J to 4 bases, leaving 12 bases not matched to a gene. Per the germline V gene, CDR1 is SGHNT and CDR2 is YYREEE (reference sequence). CDR3 loop: CASKPDPGQGPDTQYF. CDR3 coding DNA: TGTGCCAGCAAACCTGACCCGGGACAGGGACCAGATACGCAGTATTTT. Filled out from reference TRBV5-4 and TRBJ2-3, the complete variable domain reads ETGVTQSPTHLIKTRGQQVTLRCSSQSGHNTVSWYQQALGQGPQFIFQYYREEENGRGNFPPRFSGLQFPNYSSELNVNALELDDSALYLCASKPDPGQGPDTQYFGPGTRLTVL.

This chain uses TRBV7-9 with TRBJ2-7, with D unclear. The CDR3 consists of 13 residues. Germline V gives CDR1 SEHNR, CDR2 FQNEAQ (reference sequence). Trimming left V 5 bases short and J 6 bases short, with 14 bases between. The CDR3 sequence: CASSLGPSSEQYF. The CDR3 nucleotides read TGTGCCAGCAGCCTAGGACCTTCCAGCGAGCAGTACTTC.

The chain links TRBV30 to TRBJ2-1; a weak D match, TRBD2 (5 bases). CDR3 length: 13 residues. Germline V gene sequence: CDR1 GTSNPN, CDR2 SVGIG (reference sequence). For the CDR3, the DNA is TGTGCTTGTACAGACTATGTCTACAATGAGCAGTTCTTC. Translated: CACTDYVYNEQFF.

This sequence joins TRBV27 and TRBJ2-3; D is ambiguous. V lost 8 bases and J 2 bases, leaving 8 bases between the germline ends. Looked up from germline, CDR1 is MNHEY and CDR2 is SMNVEV (reference sequence). The CDR3 is made up of 12 amino acids. The CDR3 reads CASQGPTDTQYF. The DNA of the CDR3 is TGTGCCAGCCAAGGACCCACAGATACGCAGTATTTT.